The 16 T cell receptor beta chains below come from one sample, sequenced in a study of blood T cell repertoires in COVID-19. The data were produced by immunoSEQ multiplex PCR, yet TCRdb's version contains in-frame clones alone and is incomplete. The table includes 100,000 to 120,000 clones, over 65% detected once. The sequenced material came from peripheral blood. These receptors were collected from a woman aged 40 to 49 with acute or convalescent COVID-19.

The chain recombines TRBV7-9 with TRBJ2-5, with 8 bases that match TRBD1. The V and J ends lost 5 bases and 4 bases, in that order; junction bases with no gene match: 9. From germline, CDR1 is SEHNR and CDR2 FQNEAQ (reference sequence). There are 15 residues in the CDR3. The CDR3 DNA is TGTGCCAGCAGCCCCCCCGACAGGGGCGGAGAGACCCAGTACTTC. Translating gives CASSPPDRGGETQYF.

The chain recombines TRBV6-5 with TRBJ1-2; 7 bases align to TRBD1. This CDR3 comprises 14 residues. Per the germline V gene, CDR1 is MNHEY and CDR2 is SVGAGI. V lost 5 bases and J lost 6; bases outside the gene matches: 9. For the CDR3, the DNA is TGTGCCAGCAGTAGCCTAGGGGGACAGAATGGCTACACCTTC. Protein sequence: CASSSLGGQNGYTF.

The sample holds one count of this clone. The DNA of the CDR3 is TGTGCCAGCAGTGAAGTCGGTAGCTTCTATGGCTACACCTTC. Protein sequence: CASSEVGSFYGYTF. The rearrangement joins TRBV6-1 to TRBJ1-2, with D unresolved. Looked up from germline, CDR1 is MNHNS and CDR2 is SASEGT. CDR3 length: 14 amino acids. Trimming removed 1 base at V and 4 bases at J, with 10 bases between.

The V gene is TRBV2, the J gene TRBJ1-5, with D possibly matching TRBD1 (5 bases). Germline V gene sequence: CDR1 SNHLY, CDR2 FYNNEI. The CDR3 runs to 12 residues. V lost 6 bases and J 4 bases, leaving 7 bases between the germline ends. The CDR3 DNA is TGTGCCAGCAGGCAGGGTAATCAGCCCCAGCATTTT. This gives the protein CASRQGNQPQHF.

This chain uses TRBV12-3 or TRBV12-4 with TRBJ1-6; D call uncertain. The CDR3 has 12 amino acids. Trimming took off 6 bases at V and 13 bases at J, with 13 bases between the two ends. Written as DNA, the CDR3 is TGTGCCAGCAGGCCACCGGGTTACCCCCTCCACTTT. It codes for CASRPPGYPLHF.

The chain combines TRBV9 with TRBJ1-2; the D gene is possibly TRBD1 (5 bases). V was pared by 1 base and J by 10 bases, with 14 bases between. Germline V gives CDR1 SGDLS, CDR2 YYNGEE. The CDR3 length is 13 residues. CDR3 coding DNA: TGTGCCAGCAGCGTAACAGGTTCTGGTTTCTACACCTTC. Translated, it gives CASSVTGSGFYTF.

The chain links TRBV9 to TRBJ1-6, with D unclear. The CDR3 loop spans 17 amino acids. V was pared by 0 bases and J by 9 bases, with 19 bases between. Germline CDR1 and CDR2: SGDLS and YYNGEE. CDR3 bases: TGTGCCAGCAGCGTAGCTGAGTTCCCCGGGATGGGTTCACCCCTCCACTTT. Amino acid sequence: CASSVAEFPGMGSPLHF.

The rearrangement links TRBV19 to TRBJ2-2; D call uncertain. The CDR3 spans 11 residues. The germline V gene encodes CDR1 LNHDA and CDR2 SQIVND (reference sequence). V lost 11 bases to trimming and J lost 6 bases, with 10 bases between them. CDR3: CASWLAGELFF. CDR3 in DNA: TGTGCCTCTTGGCTGGCCGGGGAGCTGTTTTTT.

The chain recombines TRBV5-1 with TRBJ1-3; D may be TRBD1 (5 bases). V shed 0 bases and J shed 0 bases, with 7 bases lying between them. The germline CDR1 and CDR2 sequences are SGHRS and YFSETQ. The CDR3 is made up of 15 amino acids. DNA for the CDR3: TGCGCCAGCAGCTTGGACAGGCGCTCTGGAAACACCATATATTTT. Amino acid sequence: CASSLDRRSGNTIYF.

This chain joins TRBV6-5 and TRBJ2-7; D is perhaps TRBD2 (6 bases). Trimming cost V 7 bases and J 6 bases, with 22 bases left between them. Germline CDR1 reads MNHEY; CDR2 reads SVGAGI. The CDR3 is 15 residues long. The CDR3 coding sequence is TGTGCCAGCACCAAGACCGGGACTGGGTATGCCGAGCAGTACTTC. It encodes CASTKTGTGYAEQYF.

The J gene is TRBJ1-2, the V gene TRBV5-4; D gene unclear. Trimming cost V 4 bases and J 6 bases, with 13 bases left between them. There are 13 residues in the CDR3. Germline assignment: CDR1 SGHNT and CDR2 YYREEE (reference sequence). The CDR3 protein is CASSHLAKNGYTF. In DNA form, the CDR3 reads TGTGCCAGCAGCCACCTAGCAAAAAATGGCTACACCTTC.

The gene calls are TRBV9 and TRBJ1-2; 7 bases line up with TRBD1. CDR1 is SGDLS and CDR2 is YYNGEE in the germline V gene. The CDR3 extends over 15 amino acids. With 0 bases clipped from V and 8 bases from J, the junction kept 10 bases outside the gene matches. CDR3 region: CASSVDDRATGGYTF. CDR3 coding DNA: TGTGCCAGCAGCGTAGATGACAGGGCCACGGGAGGCTACACCTTC.

This clone appeared a few times. The chain recombines TRBV5-4 with TRBJ1-2, with 9 positions matching TRBD1. Trimming removed 0 bases from V and 7 bases from J; junction bases left unmatched: 10. This CDR3 is built from 16 residues. The germline gives CDR1 SGHNT, CDR2 YYREEE (reference sequence). CDR3 DNA sequence: TGTGCCAGCAGCTTGGGAGGGGACAGGGCGCGCCTTGGCTACACCTTC. This codes for CASSLGGDRARLGYTF.

The chain links TRBV7-3 to TRBJ2-1, with 9 bases fitting TRBD2. Germline CDR1 SGHTA, CDR2 FQGTGA. The CDR3 has 14 residues. V lost 5 bases and J lost 6; bases outside the gene matches: 5. CDR3 nucleotides: TGTGCCAGCAGCCCCTTAGCGGGGGCCAATGAGCAGTTCTTC. Its translation: CASSPLAGANEQFF.

This chain joins TRBV30 and TRBJ2-3; TRBD2 agrees at 8 bases. CDR3 length: 13 residues. With 7 bases clipped from V and 2 bases from J, the junction kept 5 bases outside the gene matches. Germline loops: CDR1 GTSNPN, CDR2 SVGIG (reference sequence). CDR3 DNA: TGTGCCTATGTAGCGGGGAACACAGATACGCAGTATTTT. Translating it yields CAYVAGNTDTQYF.

J is TRBJ1-2 and V is TRBV2; TRBD1 might be the D (6 bases). The ends were cut back, 2 bases at V and 6 bases at J, with 16 bases in the middle. The CDR3 consists of 15 residues. Germline assignment: CDR1 SNHLY and CDR2 FYNNEI. CDR3 DNA sequence: TGTGCCAGCAGTGAAAAGCCTCACAGGGCTGATGGCTACACCTTC. Protein product: CASSEKPHRADGYTF.